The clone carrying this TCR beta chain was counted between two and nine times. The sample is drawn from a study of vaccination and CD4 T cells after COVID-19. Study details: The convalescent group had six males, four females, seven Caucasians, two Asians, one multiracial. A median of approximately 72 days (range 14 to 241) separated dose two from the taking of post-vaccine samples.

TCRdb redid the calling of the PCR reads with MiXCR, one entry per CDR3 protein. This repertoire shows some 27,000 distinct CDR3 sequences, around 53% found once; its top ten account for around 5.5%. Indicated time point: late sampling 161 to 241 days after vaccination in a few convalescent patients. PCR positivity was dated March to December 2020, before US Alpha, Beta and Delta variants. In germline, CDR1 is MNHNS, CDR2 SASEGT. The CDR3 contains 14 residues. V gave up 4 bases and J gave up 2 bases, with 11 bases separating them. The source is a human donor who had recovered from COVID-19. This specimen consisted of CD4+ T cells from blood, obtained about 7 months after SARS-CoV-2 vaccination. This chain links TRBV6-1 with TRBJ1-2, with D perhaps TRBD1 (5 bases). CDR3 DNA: TGTGCCAGCAGTGTTGGAGGGGCAAACTATGGCTACACCTTC. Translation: CASSVGGANYGYTF.